A single sample gave rise to the 29 T cell receptor beta chains below, sequenced in a study of follicular helper T cells after annual influenza vaccination. Stated time point: 2015-2016 season, 7 days after influenza vaccination. Data came from immunoSEQ multiplex PCR; TCRdb stores just in-frame clones and leaves some out. Of more than 6,500 clones listed, roughly 80% were seen once; the top ten hold roughly 0.49%. The input for sequencing was CXCR5- memory CD4+ T cells sorted from blood, taken 7 days after influenza vaccination. These receptors were obtained from an adult who received the influenza vaccine.

The chain joins TRBV11-2 to TRBJ2-5; the D is unclear. With 0 bases removed from V and 3 bases from J, the gap between germline ends came to 26 bases. The CDR3 spans 20 residues. Germline V CDR1 and CDR2: SGHAT, FQNNGV. CDR3 amino acids: CASSLDAPPQAAPYEETQYF. The DNA for the CDR3 is TGTGCCAGCAGCTTAGATGCCCCCCCTCAGGCTGCCCCCTACGAAGAGACCCAGTACTTC.

The V gene is TRBV5-1, the J gene TRBJ1-1; TRBD1 might be the D (6 bases). The CDR3 is 14 residues long. V was shortened by 4 bases and J by 1 base, with 11 bases between the two germline ends. CDR1 is SGHRS, CDR2 YFSETQ, per germline. The CDR3 spells CASSNTGRNTEAFF. CDR3 in DNA: TGCGCCAGCAGCAACACAGGGAGGAACACTGAAGCTTTCTTT.

The sample holds a few counts of this clone. J is TRBJ2-7 and V is TRBV12-5; 8 positions agree with TRBD1. Germline V gives CDR1 LGHNT, CDR2 FRNRAP. Trimming at V came to 3 bases and at J to 5 bases, leaving 9 bases not matched to a gene. This CDR3 region has 15 residues. The DNA for the CDR3 is TGTGCTAGTGGTTTTATAACCGGGACAGGACACGAGCAGTACTTC. It encodes CASGFITGTGHEQYF.

The V call is TRBV7-3, the J call TRBJ1-1; a possible D gene is TRBD1 (6 bases). This CDR3 spans 14 amino acids. The V gene's germline CDR1 is SGHTA and CDR2 FQGTGA. Between the trimmed V and J ends, which lost 6 bases and 1 base, there was a span of 12 bases. The DNA for the CDR3 is TGTGCCAGCAGTCCCGGACAGTCGAACACTGAAGCTTTCTTT. This sequence encodes CASSPGQSNTEAFF.

The chain joins TRBV7-9 to TRBJ2-1; the match to TRBD2 covers 10 bases. Germline-derived CDR1 and CDR2 are SEHNR and FQNEAQ (reference sequence). The CDR3 runs 15 residues. After removal of 5 bases from V and 6 bases from J, the junction contained 7 bases not matched to a gene. The CDR3 is CASSLSGGAVNEQFF. CDR3 coding DNA: TGTGCCAGCAGCCTAAGCGGGGGGGCCGTCAATGAGCAGTTCTTC.

This sequence joins TRBV4-3 and TRBJ1-5; D possibly corresponds to TRBD1 (5 bases). Germline CDR1 reads LGHNA; CDR2 reads YSLEER. Between the trimmed V and J ends, which lost 0 bases and 0 bases, there was a span of 9 bases. The CDR3 is made up of 16 amino acids. The CDR3 sequence: CASSQDSGGSNQPQHF. In DNA form, the CDR3 reads TGCGCCAGCAGCCAAGATTCGGGGGGTAGCAATCAGCCCCAGCATTTT.

This chain connects TRBV7-8 to TRBJ1-5; perhaps TRBD1 as D (5 bases). Germline CDR1 SGHVS, CDR2 FQNEAQ. The CDR3 is 14 residues long. Trimming removed 5 bases from V and 7 bases from J, with 15 bases in between. The CDR3, as DNA: TGTGCCAGCAGCAAGGGGTTAGGGTACCAGCCCCAGCATTTT. This codes for CASSKGLGYQPQHF.

V usage is TRBV19 and J usage is TRBJ1-2; 7 bases are shared with TRBD1. V lost 7 bases, J lost 6 bases, and 5 bases stayed unmatched. Germline assignment: CDR1 LNHDA and CDR2 SQIVND (reference sequence). This CDR3 has 12 residues. The CDR3 DNA reads as TGTGCCAGTACTGAGGGGGCAGATGGCTACACCTTC. Its protein product is CASTEGADGYTF.

In its sample, this clone was seen a few times. This chain uses TRBV11-2 with TRBJ2-5, with D possibly being TRBD2 (7 bases). V lost 5 bases and J lost 5, with 21 bases in between. Germline lookup yields CDR1 SGHAT and CDR2 FQNNGV. This CDR3 is 16 amino acids long. The CDR3 loop reads CASSVAGSGGLETQYF. The CDR3 coding sequence is TGTGCCAGCAGCGTCGCCGGGTCGGGGGGCTTGGAGACCCAGTACTTC.

The chain joins TRBV9 to TRBJ2-3; D possibly uses TRBD1 or TRBD2 (5 bases each). Germline assignment: CDR1 SGDLS and CDR2 YYNGEE. V shed 3 bases and J shed 2 bases, with 10 bases lying between them. This CDR3 has 14 residues. Written as DNA, the CDR3 is TGTGCCAGCAGCGAGGGACGGTCCACAGATACGCAGTATTTT. This sequence encodes CASSEGRSTDTQYF.

CDR3 amino acids: CASSTPLLGTGNTGELFF. CDR3 in DNA: TGCGCCAGCAGCACACCTCTTTTAGGGACAGGGAACACCGGGGAGCTGTTTTTT. The chain joins TRBV5-1 to TRBJ2-2, with TRBD1 matching 8 bases. The CDR3 extends over 18 amino acids. Germline CDR1 is SGHRS and CDR2 is YFSETQ. V gave up 4 bases and J gave up 1 base; unmatched junction bases: 12. Using reference TRBV5-1 and TRBJ2-2 for the parts outside the CDR3, the full variable domain is KAGVTQTPRYLIKTRGQQVTLSCSPISGHRSVSWYQQTPGQGLQFLFEYFSETQRNKGNFPGRFSGRQFSNSRSEMNVSTLELGDSALYLCASSTPLLGTGNTGELFFGEGSRLTVL.

Here the CDR3 DNA reads TGTGCCAGCAGCTTAGCGGGGGGGAGAAACATTCAGTACTTC. Translating gives CASSLAGGRNIQYF. The genes are TRBV7-2 and TRBJ2-4; the match to TRBD2 covers 7 bases. The CDR3 contains 14 residues. Germline loops: CDR1 SGHTA, CDR2 FQGNSA. Germline trimming cut 0 bases from V and 6 bases from J; bases unmatched to any gene: 2.

The chain carries TRBV2 and TRBJ2-6; D unclear. The length of the CDR3 is 15 residues. Germline CDR1 and CDR2: SNHLY and FYNNEI. Trimming left V 5 bases short and J 0 bases short, with 8 bases between. CDR3 region: CASSKNPSGANVLTF. For the CDR3, the DNA is TGTGCCAGCAGTAAGAATCCCTCTGGGGCCAACGTCCTGACTTTC.

This clone has only one observation. The chain is built from TRBV18 and TRBJ2-1; D possibly uses TRBD1 or TRBD2 (5 bases each). The CDR3 sequence is 13 residues long. V dropped 2 bases and J dropped 13 bases, with 15 bases sitting between them. Per germline, CDR1 KGHSH and CDR2 LQKENI. CDR3 loop: CASSPSRDEKQFF. The CDR3 bases are TGTGCCAGCTCACCATCCCGGGACGAGAAACAGTTCTTC.

This clone was seen a handful of times. V usage is TRBV6-5 and J usage is TRBJ1-2; the D is unclear. CDR3 length: 13 amino acids. Looked up from germline, CDR1 is MNHEY and CDR2 is SVGAGI. With 0 bases removed from V and 6 bases from J, the gap between germline ends came to 8 bases. This CDR3 is CASSYSTRHGYTF. The CDR3 bases are TGTGCCAGCAGTTACTCGACGCGCCATGGCTACACCTTC.

The chain uses TRBV7-9 and TRBJ2-1; D is perhaps TRBD1 (5 bases). Germline CDR1 is SEHNR and CDR2 is FQNEAQ (reference sequence). The germline V and J ends were trimmed by 6 bases and 0 bases, with 15 bases remaining between them. This CDR3 is built from 16 residues. In DNA form, the CDR3 reads TGTGCCAGCAGACCCTCTAGAGACAGCTCCTACAATGAGCAGTTCTTC. Residues: CASRPSRDSSYNEQFF.

The CDR3 DNA reads as TGCGCCAGCAGCTTGAGTAGCGGGGGGAAAAGTCAGTACTTC. Its translation is CASSLSSGGKSQYF. The rearrangement joins TRBV5-1 to TRBJ2-5; 10 positions match TRBD2. V was pared by 1 base and J by 11 bases, with 8 bases of the junction left unmatched. CDR3 size: 14 residues. Germline assignment: CDR1 SGHRS and CDR2 YFSETQ.

The CDR3 protein is CASSLVQVSGNTIYF. The CDR3 region has the DNA TGTGCCAGCAGCTTGGTTCAAGTCTCTGGAAACACCATATATTTT. The chain links TRBV11-2 to TRBJ1-3; D is unclear. V was shortened by 3 bases and J by 0 bases, with 9 bases between the two germline ends. This CDR3 has 15 amino acids. CDR1 and CDR2 (germline): SGHAT, FQNNGV. The full variable domain, with the rest looked up from reference TRBV11-2 and TRBJ1-3, is EAGVAQSPRYKIIEKRQSVAFWCNPISGHATLYWYQQILGQGPKLLIQFQNNGVVDDSQLPKDRFSAERLKGVDSTLKIQPAKLEDSAVYLCASSLVQVSGNTIYFGEGSWLTVV.

The chain combines TRBV18 with TRBJ1-4; D call uncertain. Germline CDR1 KGHSH, CDR2 LQKENI. The CDR3 consists of 15 residues. The V and J ends lost 0 bases and 4 bases respectively, with 9 bases between them. The CDR3 sequence is CASSPPGLYNEKLFF. For the CDR3, the DNA is TGTGCCAGCTCACCACCAGGACTTTATAATGAAAAACTGTTTTTT.

This clone appeared once. This rearrangement joins TRBV2 to TRBJ2-5; 7 bases agree with TRBD2. Germline CDR1 is SNHLY and CDR2 is FYNNEI. J gave up 4 bases and V 7 bases, and 9 bases lay outside the gene matches. The CDR3 loop spans 14 amino acids. CDR3 in DNA: TGTGCCAGCAATTGGGAGGGTATGGGAGAGACCCAGTACTTC. Translation: CASNWEGMGETQYF.

The rearrangement uses TRBV4-2 and TRBJ2-5, with 7 positions matching TRBD1. V shed 4 bases and J 4 bases; nucleotides not matched to a gene: 9. The CDR3 totals 15 residues. Looked up from germline, CDR1 is LGHNA and CDR2 is YNFKEQ. The CDR3 region is CASSRQGDPPETQYF. CDR3 in DNA: TGTGCCAGCAGCCGACAGGGTGATCCTCCAGAGACCCAGTACTTC.

The chain has TRBV7-2 and TRBJ1-1; D possibly corresponds to TRBD1 (6 bases). Germline CDR1 is SGHTA and CDR2 is FQGNSA. This CDR3 comprises 15 residues. Trimming shortened V by 5 bases and J by 4 bases, and 17 bases separated the two germline ends. CDR3 region: CASSPRAGVSTEAFF. CDR3 DNA: TGTGCCAGCAGCCCGCGGGCAGGGGTGAGCACTGAAGCTTTCTTT.

V gene TRBV2 combines with J gene TRBJ1-3; the match to TRBD1 covers 12 bases. With 6 bases clipped from V and 6 bases from J, the junction kept 6 bases outside the gene matches. The CDR3 consists of 15 residues. Per the germline V gene, CDR1 is SNHLY and CDR2 is FYNNEI. The CDR3 coding sequence is TGTGCCAGCAGCCGGGACAGGGGGCAACTAAACACCATATATTTT. This gives the protein CASSRDRGQLNTIYF.

The genes are TRBV14 and TRBJ1-1; unclear D gene. The germline V gene has CDR1 SGHDN and CDR2 FVKESK. Trimming removed 0 bases from V and 1 base from J, with 9 bases in between. The CDR3 is made up of 15 amino acids. The CDR3 is CASSQEMAGNTEAFF. The CDR3 region has the DNA TGTGCCAGCAGCCAAGAAATGGCAGGGAACACTGAAGCTTTCTTT.

The V call is TRBV2, the J call TRBJ2-6; the D call may be TRBD1 or TRBD2 (5 bases each). The CDR3 is 17 residues long. The V end lost 2 bases, the J end lost 0 bases, and 11 bases lay between the germline ends. In germline, CDR1 is SNHLY, CDR2 FYNNEI. The chain's CDR3 is CASSELGTGSGANVLTF. DNA for the CDR3: TGTGCCAGCAGTGAATTAGGGACGGGCTCTGGGGCCAACGTCCTGACTTTC.

The chain combines TRBV7-2 with TRBJ1-2; TRBD1 agrees at 9 bases. The CDR3 runs to 15 residues. Germline V gene sequence: CDR1 SGHTA, CDR2 FQGNSA. V dropped 3 bases and J dropped 4; count of bases not matched to a gene: 6. The CDR3 loop is CASSFQQGAVYGYTF. CDR3 sequence (DNA): TGTGCCAGCAGCTTCCAACAGGGGGCGGTCTATGGCTACACCTTC.

This clone was found a few times. The rearrangement links TRBV7-2 to TRBJ1-5, with 8 bases lining up with TRBD1. In germline, CDR1 is SGHTA, CDR2 FQGNSA. V dropped 1 base and J dropped 4; count of bases not matched to a gene: 3. The CDR3 consists of 15 residues. The CDR3: CASSLGTGINQPQHF. The CDR3 DNA reads TGTGCCAGCAGCTTAGGGACAGGGATTAATCAGCCCCAGCATTTT. Using reference TRBV7-2 and TRBJ1-5 for the parts outside the CDR3, the full variable domain is GAGVSQSPSNKVTEKGKDVELRCDPISGHTALYWYRQSLGQGLEFLIYFQGNSAPDKSGLPSDRFSAERTGGSVSTLTIQRTQQEDSAVYLCASSLGTGINQPQHFGDGTRLSIL.

The chain joins TRBV7-2 to TRBJ1-1; D uncertain. Trimming shortened V by 2 bases and J by 0 bases, and 10 bases separated the two germline ends. Germline-derived CDR1 and CDR2 are SGHTA and FQGNSA. CDR3 length: 15 residues. This CDR3 is CASSLTYSMNTEAFF. CDR3 nucleotide sequence: TGTGCCAGCAGCTTAACTTACAGCATGAACACTGAAGCTTTCTTT.

The CDR3 loop is CASRRDTNYGYTF. DNA for the CDR3: TGCGCCAGCAGGCGGGACACCAACTATGGCTACACCTTC. This chain joins TRBV5-1 and TRBJ1-2; D is possibly TRBD1 (6 bases). The CDR3 covers 13 residues. Trimming removed 5 bases from V and 2 bases from J, with 10 bases in between. CDR1 and CDR2 from the germline V gene are SGHRS and YFSETQ.